This entry lists 30 T cell receptor beta chains sequenced from one sample in a study of T cell responses to AZD1222 COVID-19 vaccine. Clones were sequenced by immunoSEQ multiplex PCR, and TCRdb holds only the in-frame ones, with some missing. This repertoire shows some 170,000 clones, 92% found once; its top ten account for around 4.4%. The sample consisted of peripheral blood, taken on day 0 of MenACWY control vaccination. These receptors all come from an adult in good health.

This clone appeared many times. The CDR3 nucleotides are TGTGCTAGTGGTTTCAACGGCAGGGGCACTGAAGCTTTCTTT. It encodes CASGFNGRGTEAFF. The rearrangement links TRBV12-5 to TRBJ1-1, with TRBD1 as a possible D gene (6 bases). The germline V gene has CDR1 LGHNT and CDR2 FRNRAP. The CDR3 runs to 14 residues. Trimming left V 3 bases short and J 4 bases short, with 12 bases between.

The CDR3 DNA follows: TGTGCCAGCAGTCCCCGCGACGCGAACTCCTACAATGAGCAGTTCTTC. Encoded protein: CASSPRDANSYNEQFF. The chain combines TRBV28 with TRBJ2-1; D uncertain. With 5 bases removed from V and 0 bases from J, the gap between germline ends came to 14 bases. Germline-derived CDR1 and CDR2 are MDHEN and SYDVKM. The CDR3 runs 16 residues.

This sequence joins TRBV5-1 and TRBJ2-2, with no clear D. Germline V lookup: CDR1 SGHRS, CDR2 YFSETQ. Trimming pared 5 bases from V and 5 bases from J, leaving 10 bases between. The CDR3 length is 13 residues. The CDR3 DNA sequence: TGCGCCAGCAGTCCAGACCCTACCGGGGAGCTGTTTTTT. Residues: CASSPDPTGELFF.

The chain joins TRBV7-2 to TRBJ2-3; TRBD2 matches at 10 bases. The CDR3 has 15 amino acids. V trimming: 8 bases; J trimming: 2 bases; junction bases outside the gene matches: 7. Germline-derived CDR1 and CDR2 are SGHTA and FQGNSA. The CDR3 spells CASQKAGGNTDTQYF. The CDR3 bases are TGTGCCAGCCAAAAAGCGGGAGGGAACACAGATACGCAGTATTTT.

V is TRBV20-1 and J is TRBJ2-5; D is unclear. Germline V gives CDR1 DFQATT, CDR2 SNEGSKA (reference sequence). The CDR3 covers 11 residues. V was shortened by 3 bases and J by 7 bases, with 9 bases between the two germline ends. CDR3 nucleotides: TGCAGTGCTAGGACTGAAGTGACCCAGTACTTC. This encodes CSARTEVTQYF.

V gene TRBV27 combines with J gene TRBJ2-7; D not certain. CDR1 and CDR2 from the germline V gene are MNHEY and SMNVEV (reference sequence). The CDR3 is 13 residues long. The ends were cut back, 6 bases at V and 2 bases at J, with 11 bases in the middle. CDR3 coding DNA: TGTGCCAGCAGGCCGGCGGTCGCCTACGAGCAGTACTTC. Its protein is CASRPAVAYEQYF.

This chain joins TRBV29-1 and TRBJ2-1; no clear D. This CDR3 is 12 amino acids long. Germline CDR1 SQVTM, CDR2 ANQGSEA. Deletions cut 4 bases from V and 3 bases from J, with 7 bases between. This chain's CDR3 is CSVGSGYNEQFF. CDR3 nucleotide sequence: TGCAGCGTTGGTTCGGGCTACAATGAGCAGTTCTTC.

V and J are TRBV11-3 and TRBJ2-1, with a weak D call TRBD2 (6 bases). Germline CDR1 and CDR2: SGHNT and YENEEA. The germline V and J ends were trimmed by 1 base and 0 bases, with 16 bases remaining between them. There are 18 residues in the CDR3. The CDR3 nucleotides are TGTGCCAGCAGCTTAGGTTCGGGCGGGGCGAGCTCCTACAATGAGCAGTTCTTC. It is translated as CASSLGSGGASSYNEQFF.

The gene calls are TRBV30 and TRBJ1-2; D may be TRBD1 (5 bases). Germline V gives CDR1 GTSNPN, CDR2 SVGIG (reference sequence). Trimming removed 4 bases at V and 3 bases at J, with 12 bases between. CDR3 size: 13 residues. The CDR3 loop reads CAWTPGGDYGYTF. The DNA of the CDR3 is TGTGCCTGGACCCCGGGGGGAGACTATGGCTACACCTTC.

The V call is TRBV7-8, the J call TRBJ2-3; 7 bases are shared with TRBD1. Judging by the DNA end, TRBJ1-5 fits better; the J call may be wrong. The CDR3 length is 17 residues. From germline, CDR1 is SGHVS and CDR2 FQNEAQ. The CDR3 region is CASSLQTSGSGTDTQHF. The CDR3, as DNA: TGTGCCAGCAGCCTTCAAACTAGCGGGAGTGGGACAGATACGCAGCATTTT.

Details on this clone: A junction boundary mismatches the germline segment, possibly from a read error. The chain combines TRBV7-7 with TRBJ2-2; D uncertain. Germline CDR1 SSHAT, CDR2 FNYEAQ (reference sequence). The CDR3 has 16 amino acids. Here the CDR3 DNA reads TGTGCTAGCAGCTCGTCCCTTTACGCGAACACCGGGGAGCTGTTTTTT. Protein product: CASSSSLYANTGELFF. Full variable domain (remainder filled in from reference TRBV7-7 and TRBJ2-2): GAGVSQSPRYKVTKRGQDVTLRCDPISSHATLYWYQQALGQGPEFLTYFNYEAQPDKSGLPSDRFSAERPEGSISTLTIQRTEQRDSAMYRCASSSSLYANTGELFFGEGSRLTVL.

This clone was seen just once. The chain employs TRBV4-2 and TRBJ2-7, with a tentative D call TRBD2 (5 bases). This CDR3 contains 14 residues. The V and J ends lost 5 bases and 0 bases respectively, with 11 bases between them. Per the germline V gene, CDR1 is LGHNA and CDR2 is YNFKEQ. The CDR3: CASSESGNSYEQYF. The CDR3 DNA reads TGTGCCAGCAGCGAGTCGGGAAACTCCTACGAGCAGTACTTC.

V and J are TRBV9 and TRBJ1-5; 9 bases are shared with TRBD1. Germline V gene sequence: CDR1 SGDLS, CDR2 YYNGEE. CDR3 length: 14 residues. Unmatched junction bases numbered 7, after V lost 7 bases and J lost 5 bases. CDR3 amino acids: CASGRTGADQPQHF. The CDR3 bases are TGTGCCAGCGGTAGGACAGGGGCGGATCAGCCCCAGCATTTT.

The rearrangement uses TRBV4-2 and TRBJ2-2; D is possibly TRBD2 (6 bases). Germline CDR1 reads LGHNA; CDR2 reads YNFKEQ. There are 14 residues in the CDR3. Trimming removed 1 base at V and 4 bases at J, with 7 bases between. In DNA form, the CDR3 reads TGTGCCAGCAGCCAAGCGGGAGTCACCGGGGAGCTGTTTTTT. As protein: CASSQAGVTGELFF.

This clone showed up just a few times. This sequence joins TRBV9 and TRBJ2-1, with 8 bases lining up with TRBD2. V lost 0 bases to trimming and J lost 7 bases; unmatched junction nucleotides: 6. Germline V gene data show CDR1 as SGDLS and CDR2 as YYNGEE. CDR3 length: 15 residues. The chain's CDR3 is CASSVVAGGRNEQFF. The CDR3 nucleotides read TGTGCCAGCAGCGTAGTTGCGGGAGGAAGAAATGAGCAGTTCTTC.

The chain has TRBV2 and TRBJ1-4; 10 bases are a match to TRBD1. V shed 7 bases and J 5 bases; nucleotides not matched to a gene: 7. This CDR3 has 15 residues. Germline CDR1 SNHLY, CDR2 FYNNEI. The CDR3 nucleotides read TGTGCCAGCACCGCGGACAGGGGGAGGAATGAAAAACTGTTTTTT. It specifies CASTADRGRNEKLFF.

This clone was detected only once. This chain connects TRBV5-4 to TRBJ2-1; TRBD2 matches at 12 bases. The CDR3 spans 17 residues. J lost 8 bases, V lost 3 bases, and 12 bases had no gene match. Germline CDR1 SGHNT, CDR2 YYREEE (reference sequence). Written as DNA, the CDR3 is TGTGCCAGCAGCTCACGACTAGCGGGAGTAGGTTCCTATGAGCAGTTCTTC. It specifies CASSSRLAGVGSYEQFF.

V gene TRBV4-2 combines with J gene TRBJ2-7; D gene ambiguous. CDR1 and CDR2 from the germline V gene are LGHNA and YNFKEQ. CDR3 length: 13 residues. V lost 0 bases to trimming and J lost 7 bases, with 10 bases between them. This chain's CDR3 is CASSQEARLEQYF. In DNA form, the CDR3 reads TGTGCCAGCAGCCAAGAAGCAAGGCTTGAGCAGTACTTC.

The V and J genes are TRBV11-3 and TRBJ1-1, with D unresolved. The germline CDR1 and CDR2 sequences are SGHNT and YENEEA. Trimming stripped 5 bases from V and 5 bases from J, with 18 bases between. This CDR3 comprises 15 residues. This CDR3 reads CASSASTGPGTEAFF. Written as DNA, the CDR3 is TGTGCCAGCAGCGCATCGACCGGACCCGGAACTGAAGCTTTCTTT.

This chain joins TRBV7-9 and TRBJ2-2; no clear D gene. The germline V gene has CDR1 SEHNR and CDR2 FQNEAQ (reference sequence). Trimming left V 9 bases short and J 4 bases short, with 15 bases between. The CDR3 runs to 14 residues. CDR3 bases: TGTGCCAGTAGGGTGGGTGTCGGCACCGGGGAGCTGTTTTTT. This encodes CASRVGVGTGELFF. Looking up the rest from reference TRBV7-9 and TRBJ2-2 gives the full variable domain: DTGVSQNPRHKITKRGQNVTFRCDPISEHNRLYWYRQTLGQGPEFLTYFQNEAQLEKSRLLSDRFSAERPKGSFSTLEIQRTEQGDSAMYLCASRVGVGTGELFFGEGSRLTVL.

This clone was seen more than once but under ten times. The gene calls are TRBV11-3 and TRBJ1-3, with D tentatively TRBD1 (6 bases). Germline V CDR1 and CDR2: SGHNT, YENEEA. This CDR3 has 15 amino acids. V lost 5 bases and J 0 bases, leaving 11 bases between the germline ends. For the CDR3, the DNA is TGTGCCAGCAGCCTGGGGGGCAACTCTGGAAACACCATATATTTT. Translated: CASSLGGNSGNTIYF.

The V gene is TRBV12-3 or TRBV12-4, the J gene TRBJ2-1; weak D call: TRBD1 (6 bases). CDR3 length: 12 amino acids. Trimming pared 10 bases from V and 4 bases from J, leaving 11 bases between. The CDR3 loop reads CAIRGVYNEQFF. CDR3 sequence (DNA): TGTGCCATCAGGGGTGTGTACAATGAGCAGTTCTTC.

The chain is built from TRBV27 and TRBJ2-2, with D unresolved. Trimming cost V 8 bases and J 0 bases, with 13 bases left between them. The CDR3 runs 15 residues. Germline loops: CDR1 MNHEY, CDR2 SMNVEV (reference sequence). The CDR3 DNA is TGTGCCAGCTCCCGGTTTGCCGCGAACACCGGGGAGCTGTTTTTT. Translation: CASSRFAANTGELFF.

Of note for this clone: Other DNA sequences in this sample translate to the same CDR3. The chain combines TRBV6-5 with TRBJ1-1, with TRBD1 identical over 7 bases. Germline V gives CDR1 MNHEY, CDR2 SVGAGI. CDR3 length: 14 residues. With 6 bases clipped from V and 2 bases from J, the junction kept 6 bases outside the gene matches. Here the CDR3 DNA reads TGTGCCAGCAGCAGACAGGGACCAAACACTGAAGCTTTCTTT. This sequence encodes CASSRQGPNTEAFF.

The V and J genes are TRBV2 and TRBJ2-7; D gene ambiguous. The CDR3 totals 14 residues. Germline-derived CDR1 and CDR2 are SNHLY and FYNNEI. The V end was cut by 4 bases, the J end by 2 bases, with 12 bases between. The DNA of the CDR3 is TGTGCCAGCAGTGGTCGGACCGGGCCCTACGAGCAGTACTTC. Its protein is CASSGRTGPYEQYF.

V gene TRBV28 combines with J gene TRBJ1-6, with a tentative D call TRBD1 (5 bases). There are 19 residues in the CDR3. With 6 bases removed from V and 0 bases from J, the gap between germline ends came to 21 bases. Germline values: CDR1 MDHEN, CDR2 SYDVKM. The CDR3 DNA is TGTGCCAGCAGGCACAACCTGGGGGGACCGAGCTCCTATAATTCACCCCTCCACTTT. Translated: CASRHNLGGPSSYNSPLHF.

The chain is built from TRBV2 and TRBJ2-4, with 11 positions matching TRBD1. The J segment lost 7 bases and the V segment lost 5 bases, leaving 7 bases of the junction unmatched. Per the germline V gene, CDR1 is SNHLY and CDR2 is FYNNEI. CDR3 length: 15 residues. The DNA of the CDR3 is TGTGCCAGCAGTTGGCCGGGACAGGGGGTGAACATTCAGTACTTC. It yields the protein CASSWPGQGVNIQYF.

The J gene is TRBJ2-7, the V gene TRBV18, with D unresolved. The CDR3 has 14 residues. The germline V gene encodes CDR1 KGHSH and CDR2 LQKENI. The V gene lost 2 bases and the J gene lost 2 bases, with 10 bases spanning the gap. The DNA for the CDR3 is TGTGCCAGCTCACCAGGAGTGAGTACCTACGAGCAGTACTTC. This encodes CASSPGVSTYEQYF.

The chain combines TRBV18 with TRBJ1-4; no definite D call. V shed 3 bases and J shed 8 bases, with 13 bases lying between them. The CDR3 loop spans 14 amino acids. CDR1 is KGHSH and CDR2 is LQKENI in the germline V gene. CDR3: CASSPLHEAEKLFF. DNA for the CDR3: TGTGCCAGCTCACCCCTTCATGAGGCGGAAAAACTGTTTTTT.

Of note for this clone: The same CDR3 can be traced to other DNA sequences in this sample. CDR3 sequence (DNA): TGTGCCAGCCGACGCTTAGCGGGAGACACCGGGGAGCTGTTTTTT. Protein product: CASRRLAGDTGELFF. The chain uses TRBV6-6 and TRBJ2-2; 9 bases agree with TRBD2. The germline CDR1 and CDR2 sequences are MNHNY and SVGAGI (reference sequence). This CDR3 contains 15 residues. Trimming removed 8 bases from V and 3 bases from J; junction bases left unmatched: 7.